One and the same sample provided the 12 T cell receptor beta chains below, sequenced in a study of cytomegalovirus exposure and HLA in healthy donors. Primers included in the PCR were 60 Vbeta and 13 Jbeta primers. TCRdb's copy holds only in-frame clones and misses some; the assay was immunoSEQ multiplex PCR. The data show about 140,000 clones, 73% seen once. Sequencing input: PBMCs. The receptors originated from a human donor in good health.

V is TRBV11-2 and J is TRBJ2-3; 8 bases fit TRBD1. Germline CDR1 SGHAT, CDR2 FQNNGV. This CDR3 is built from 16 residues. Unmatched junction bases numbered 12, after V lost 8 bases and J lost 2 bases. The CDR3 reads CASATVDRDLTDTQYF. CDR3 in DNA: TGTGCCAGCGCAACGGTGGACAGGGACCTCACAGATACGCAGTATTTT.

This chain joins TRBV19 and TRBJ1-4; 11 bases match TRBD1. The V gene end was trimmed by 4 bases and the J gene end by 3 bases; junction bases not matched to a gene: 1. CDR1 is LNHDA and CDR2 is SQIVND in the germline V gene (reference sequence). This CDR3 is built from 15 residues. The CDR3 is CASSTGQGANEKLFF. The CDR3 bases are TGTGCCAGTAGTACGGGACAGGGGGCTAATGAAAAACTGTTTTTT.

V and J are TRBV11-2 and TRBJ2-5; D might be TRBD2 (6 bases). The CDR3 loop spans 16 amino acids. V lost 1 base, J lost 5 bases, and 17 bases lay in between. The germline V gene has CDR1 SGHAT and CDR2 FQNNGV. CDR3 DNA: TGTGCCAGCAGCTTAGGCGCGGGACGGGTTTGGGAGACCCAGTACTTC. Translated: CASSLGAGRVWETQYF. Complete variable domain (other parts from reference TRBV11-2 and TRBJ2-5): EAGVAQSPRYKIIEKRQSVAFWCNPISGHATLYWYQQILGQGPKLLIQFQNNGVVDDSQLPKDRFSAERLKGVDSTLKIQPAKLEDSAVYLCASSLGAGRVWETQYFGPGTRLLVL.

The genes are TRBV27 and TRBJ1-2, with 7 nucleotides matching TRBD1. The CDR3 sequence is 15 residues long. Losses at the gene ends were 5 bases for V and 4 bases for J; bases not matched to a gene: 10. Germline loops: CDR1 MNHEY, CDR2 SMNVEV (reference sequence). The CDR3 nucleotides read TGTGCCAGCAGTAAACCCGGGACAGAATTCTATGGCTACACCTTC. It yields the protein CASSKPGTEFYGYTF.

V and J are TRBV30 and TRBJ2-7, with 9 nucleotides matching TRBD1. CDR3 length: 14 amino acids. With V trimmed by 2 bases and J by 2 bases, 4 bases remained unmatched. From germline, CDR1 is GTSNPN and CDR2 SVGIG (reference sequence). The CDR3 region has the DNA TGTGCCTGGAGTACCGGGACAGGGACCTACGAGCAGTACTTC. Its translation is CAWSTGTGTYEQYF.

The chain is built from TRBV10-1 and TRBJ2-3; 7 positions match TRBD2. There are 15 residues in the CDR3. Per the germline V gene, CDR1 is WNHNN and CDR2 is SYGVQD (reference sequence). V dropped 1 base and J dropped 6; count of bases not matched to a gene: 7. The CDR3, as DNA: TGCGCCAGCAGTGAGTTGGCTAGCGGTTCGGATACGCAGTATTTT. It encodes CASSELASGSDTQYF.

The genes are TRBV11-3 and TRBJ1-1; the D gene is possibly TRBD1 (6 bases). Germline-derived CDR1 and CDR2 are SGHNT and YENEEA. The V and J ends lost 3 bases and 0 bases respectively, with 11 bases between them. The CDR3 covers 15 residues. The CDR3 nucleotides are TGTGCCAGCAGCTTCACCGGGACACTGAACACTGAAGCTTTCTTT. It is translated as CASSFTGTLNTEAFF.

With regard to this clone: Distinct nucleotide sequences in the sample also encode this CDR3. The chain employs TRBV2 and TRBJ2-5, with 9 positions matching TRBD1. Losses at the gene ends were 4 bases for V and 3 bases for J; bases not matched to a gene: 3. Germline assignment: CDR1 SNHLY and CDR2 FYNNEI. The CDR3 extends over 14 amino acids. The CDR3 coding sequence is TGTGCCAGCAGTGTAAGGGACAGGGAAGAGACCCAGTACTTC. It yields the protein CASSVRDREETQYF.

This chain links TRBV10-3 with TRBJ2-2; 9 positions match TRBD1. The CDR3 has 15 amino acids. In germline, CDR1 is ENHRY, CDR2 SYGVKD. V gave up 6 bases and J gave up 6 bases; unmatched junction bases: 8. The CDR3 DNA reads TGTGCCATCAGGGAAGGGGACAGGGAATCCGGGGAGCTGTTTTTT. Amino acids: CAIREGDRESGELFF.

V usage is TRBV11-3 and J usage is TRBJ1-1; no clear D. The CDR3 has 14 residues. Germline values: CDR1 SGHNT, CDR2 YENEEA. Trimming removed 2 bases from V and 4 bases from J, with 11 bases in between. The CDR3 protein is CASSLPSRFTEAFF. The CDR3 DNA sequence: TGTGCCAGCAGCTTACCCAGTCGATTCACTGAAGCTTTCTTT.

This rearrangement joins TRBV4-1 to TRBJ2-1; TRBD1 is a possible D gene (6 bases). In germline, CDR1 is MGHRA, CDR2 YSYEKL. CDR3 length equals 16 residues. Trimming shortened V by 1 base and J by 1 base, and 11 bases separated the two germline ends. CDR3 nucleotide sequence: TGCGCCAGCAGCCAAGTACCGGGACAATCCTACAATGAGCAGTTCTTC. Translated, it gives CASSQVPGQSYNEQFF.

The chain combines TRBV7-8 with TRBJ1-2, with D maybe TRBD1 (5 bases). The germline V gene encodes CDR1 SGHVS and CDR2 FQNEAQ. V dropped 1 base and J dropped 5 bases, with 11 bases sitting between them. The CDR3 has 14 amino acids. For the CDR3, the DNA is TGTGCCAGCAGCTTAGATCGGGGGTTTTATGGCTACACCTTC. Residues: CASSLDRGFYGYTF. The full variable domain, its missing parts supplied by reference TRBV7-8 and TRBJ1-2, is GAGVSQSPRYKVAKRGQDVALRCDPISGHVSLFWYQQALGQGPEFLTYFQNEAQLDKSGLPSDRFFAERPEGSVSTLKIQRTQQEDSAVYLCASSLDRGFYGYTFGSGTRLTVV.